These 5 T cell receptor beta chains originate from one sample sequenced in a study of T-cell reconstitution after alpha-beta-depleted transplantation in children (dated by TCRdb to 2016 to 2018). Library generation was performed with PCR. Sequencing was carried out with an Illumina HiSeq 2500. TCR library preparation used molecular barcoding, with unique molecular identifiers applied to normalize quantification of the TCRbeta repertoire. TCRdb cleaned the public reads at Q25 with fastp, built clones with MiXCR and kept in-frame beta chains. Identical CDR3 proteins give one entry, which carries the most common genes and DNA. This sample gives 190,000 or so distinct CDR3 sequences in total; roughly 6.5% of them show up just once. The leading ten clones occupy roughly 4.8% of the sample. Taken with the paper, the label for treatment or condition translates to: allogeneic hematopoietic cell transplantation with graft depleted of TCRalphabeta T cells and CD19 B cells.

Sequencing was performed on PBMCs, taken before TCRalphabeta/CD19-depleted stem cell transplant. These receptors came from a girl under three years old with combined immunodeficiency, due to receive a stem cell transplant.

This clonotype was counted only a few times. CDR3 amino acids: CASSRPGQVNEQYF. CDR3 in DNA: TGCGCCAGCAGCCGACCGGGACAGGTTAACGAGCAGTACTTC. The chain is built from TRBV4-1 and TRBJ2-7; 8 nucleotides match TRBD1. Looked up from germline, CDR1 is MGHRA and CDR2 is YSYEKL. Trimming at V came to 4 bases and at J to 5 bases, leaving 7 bases not matched to a gene. The CDR3 has 14 residues.

This clonotype was counted at least ten times. The gene calls are TRBV7-8 and TRBJ2-7, with 10 bases identical to TRBD2. The ends lost 2 bases at V and 4 bases at J; junction bases unmatched: 5. The CDR3 spans 15 residues. From germline, CDR1 is SGHVS and CDR2 FQNEAQ. CDR3 DNA: TGTGCCAGCAGCTTACGGCTAGCGGGAGAATACGAGCAGTACTTC. This encodes CASSLRLAGEYEQYF.

This clonotype was observed many times. This chain uses TRBV2 with TRBJ2-1; 13 nucleotides match TRBD2. The CDR3 runs to 17 residues. The germline CDR1 and CDR2 sequences are SNHLY and FYNNEI. The V gene end was trimmed by 4 bases and the J gene end by 3 bases; junction bases not matched to a gene: 6. CDR3 in amino acids: CASSAFTSGGVYNEQFF. In DNA, the CDR3 is TGTGCCAGCAGTGCTTTTACTAGCGGGGGGGTCTACAATGAGCAGTTCTTC.

This clonotype was seen many times. The chain links TRBV4-3 to TRBJ2-3; 10 positions match TRBD2. The CDR3 spans 15 residues. V dropped 4 bases and J dropped 4; count of bases not matched to a gene: 5. Germline V gene data show CDR1 as LGHNA and CDR2 as YSLEER. CDR3 amino acids: CASSLLAGASDTQYF. Here the CDR3 DNA reads TGCGCCAGCAGCCTGCTAGCGGGGGCCTCAGATACGCAGTATTTT.

This clonotype appeared a few times. The chain employs TRBV27 and TRBJ1-5; D is uncertain. The CDR3 loop spans 15 amino acids. The germline V gene encodes CDR1 MNHEY and CDR2 SMNVEV (reference sequence). Between the trimmed V and J ends, which lost 3 bases and 4 bases, there was a span of 13 bases. DNA for the CDR3: TGTGCCAGCAGTTTCGGTGGGGATGGGAATCAGCCCCAGCATTTT. Protein product: CASSFGGDGNQPQHF.